A selection of T cell receptor beta chains follows, all from one sample in a study of blood T cell repertoires in COVID-19. This table comes from immunoSEQ multiplex PCR, and its TCRdb copy is limited to in-frame clones, with some not included. The sample holds under 200,000 clones, around 83% seen once. Sequenced: peripheral blood. These receptors all stem from a man between 50 and 59 years old with active or convalescent COVID-19. Each CDR3 is given with its conserved first and last residue. The D gene is left open where the match is weak. For some rows the clone size is stated as once, few or many, or as a class when expanded; others skip it.

V,size,D,length,J,CDR3,DNA
TRBV19,few,TRBD1,15,TRBJ2-3,CASSADRGRTDTQYF,TGTGCCAGTAGTGCTGACAGGGGCCGCACAGATACGCAGTATTTT
TRBV4-1,NA,TRBD2,16,TRBJ2-1,CASSLGLAGSYNEQFF,TGCGCCAGCAGCCTCGGACTAGCGGGGTCCTACAATGAGCAGTTCTTC
TRBV5-1,NA,TRBD2,14,TRBJ2-3,CASTQSGATDTQYF,TGCGCCAGCACCCAAAGCGGGGCAACAGATACGCAGTATTTT
TRBV10-3,NA,NA,14,TRBJ1-1,CAIGSTGAGTEAFF,TGTGCCATCGGTTCAACAGGAGCGGGCACTGAAGCTTTCTTT
TRBV4-2,NA,TRBD1,13,TRBJ2-1,CASSLDRVNEQFF,TGTGCCAGCAGCCTAGACAGGGTCAATGAGCAGTTCTTC
TRBV27,NA,TRBD1,15,TRBJ1-6,CASTLSGGANSPLHF,TGTGCCAGCACCCTCTCAGGGGGCGCGAATTCACCCCTCCACTTT
TRBV20-1,NA,TRBD2,15,TRBJ2-5,CSAGGLAGGPETQYF,TGCAGTGCTGGTGGACTAGCGGGGGGGCCAGAGACCCAGTACTTC
TRBV2,NA,NA,16,TRBJ1-2,CASSGRGRFVNYGYTF,TGTGCCAGCAGCGGCCGTGGGAGATTTGTTAACTATGGCTACACCTTC
TRBV4-1,NA,TRBD1,14,TRBJ2-7,CASRSNTGVSVQYF,TGCGCCAGCAGATCCAATACAGGGGTTTCAGTGCAGTACTTC
TRBV9,NA,NA,14,TRBJ1-1,CASAPLTKNTEAFF,TGTGCCAGCGCCCCCTTGACAAAGAACACTGAAGCTTTCTTT
TRBV19,once,TRBD2,15,TRBJ2-3,CASRGGTLGTDTQYF,TGTGCCAGTAGGGGGGGGACCCTAGGCACAGATACGCAGTATTTT
TRBV18,NA,TRBD1,15,TRBJ2-2,CASSSGTGISGELFF,TGTGCCAGCTCGTCCGGGACAGGGATTTCCGGGGAGCTGTTTTTT
TRBV5-1,NA,NA,15,TRBJ1-1,CASSATSDPNTEAFF,TGCGCCAGCAGCGCAACAAGCGACCCAAACACTGAAGCTTTCTTT
TRBV19,NA,NA,13,TRBJ1-2,CASSISRVNGYTF,TGTGCCAGTAGTATCAGCAGGGTTAATGGCTACACCTTC
TRBV9,NA,NA,16,TRBJ2-1,CASSVVGSGSYNEQFF,TGTGCCAGCAGCGTAGTCGGGAGTGGGTCCTACAATGAGCAGTTCTTC
TRBV6-6,NA,NA,14,TRBJ1-6,CASSYGGNNSPLHF,TGTGCCAGCAGTTACGGCGGGAATAATTCACCCCTCCACTTT
TRBV29-1,NA,TRBD2,16,TRBJ2-1,CSVDGNSGTFYNEQFF,TGCAGCGTTGACGGGAACAGCGGGACTTTCTACAATGAGCAGTTCTTC
TRBV14,NA,NA,12,TRBJ1-6,CASSTGNSPLHF,TGTGCCAGCAGCACAGGAAATTCACCCCTCCACTTT
TRBV30,NA,NA,16,TRBJ2-5,CAWSAALGSCQETQYF,TGTGCCTGGAGTGCCGCCCTCGGGAGTTGCCAAGAGACCCAGTACTTC
TRBV7-3,NA,NA,20,TRBJ2-6,CASSLTMGAGVFSGANVLTF,TGTGCCAGCAGCTTAACCATGGGGGCGGGAGTTTTCTCTGGGGCCAACGTCCTGACTTTC
TRBV11-3,once,NA,13,TRBJ2-5,CASSPRYGETQYF,TGTGCCAGCAGCCCGCGATACGGGGAGACCCAGTACTTC
TRBV7-3,NA,TRBD2,16,TRBJ2-3,CASSRSTSGSLDTQYF,TGTGCCAGCAGCCGCTCCACTAGCGGGAGTTTAGATACGCAGTATTTT
TRBV24-1,NA,TRBD1,14,TRBJ1-2,CATSDMTGDYGYTF,TGTGCCACCAGTGATATGACAGGGGACTATGGCTACACCTTC
TRBV2,NA,TRBD2,14,TRBJ2-1,CASRKTSGYNEQFF,TGTGCCAGCAGGAAGACTAGCGGTTACAATGAGCAGTTCTTC
TRBV29-1,NA,NA,12,TRBJ1-2,CSVGGSSYGYTF,TGCAGCGTTGGGGGCAGTTCCTATGGCTACACCTTC
TRBV29-1,many,NA,16,TRBJ2-3,CSVEDPDFLGADTQYF,TGCAGCGTTGAAGATCCGGACTTTCTTGGGGCAGATACGCAGTATTTT
TRBV15,NA,NA,13,TRBJ1-6,CATRRTANSPLHF,TGTGCCACCAGAAGGACAGCAAATTCACCCCTCCACTTT
TRBV28,NA,TRBD1,13,TRBJ1-3,CASRTGAGNTIYF,TGTGCCAGCAGAACAGGGGCTGGAAACACCATATATTTT
TRBV7-9,NA,NA,14,TRBJ2-2,CASSPAGVPGELFF,TGTGCCAGCAGTCCTGCAGGGGTCCCCGGGGAGCTGTTTTTT
TRBV6-5,NA,NA,13,TRBJ2-7,CASSYGQTYEQYF,TGTGCCAGCAGTTACGGACAGACCTACGAGCAGTACTTC
TRBV30,NA,TRBD1,15,TRBJ1-5,CAWSVQGLGNQPQHF,TGTGCCTGGAGTGTACAGGGGTTGGGCAATCAGCCCCAGCATTTT
TRBV19,NA,NA,15,TRBJ1-1,CASSTRQFQNTEAFF,TGTGCCAGTAGTACCCGACAATTCCAGAACACTGAAGCTTTCTTT
TRBV3-1/TRBV3-2,NA,NA,15,TRBJ2-7,CASSPPGGITYEQYF,TGTGCCAGCAGCCCCCCCGGCGGGATTACCTACGAGCAGTACTTC
TRBV6-6,NA,NA,15,TRBJ2-3,CASSYGGGGTDTQYF,TGTGCCAGCAGTTACGGAGGGGGAGGGACAGATACGCAGTATTTT
TRBV7-9,few,TRBD1,15,TRBJ1-6,CASSPRTGVDSPLHF,TGTGCCAGCAGCCCAAGGACAGGAGTAGATTCACCCCTCCACTTT
TRBV6-5,once,NA,12,TRBJ1-2,CASSSPGGRYTF,TGTGCCAGCAGTTCGCCCGGGGGGCGCTACACCTTC
TRBV7-9,NA,TRBD2,15,TRBJ2-7,CASSSLVAGGPEQYF,TGTGCCAGCAGCTCCCTGGTAGCGGGAGGGCCGGAGCAGTACTTC
TRBV3-1/TRBV3-2,NA,TRBD1,19,TRBJ1-5,CASSQSSGTGFYSNQPQHF,TGTGCCAGCAGCCAATCATCCGGGACAGGGTTCTATAGCAATCAGCCCCAGCATTTT
TRBV5-1,NA,TRBD1,15,TRBJ1-4,CASSPGGTGAEKLFF,TGCGCCAGCAGCCCCGGAGGGACAGGGGCTGAAAAACTGTTTTTT
TRBV6-5,NA,NA,13,TRBJ1-2,CASREGRAYGYTF,TGTGCCAGCAGGGAGGGGAGGGCCTATGGCTACACCTTC
TRBV25-1,once,TRBD2,17,TRBJ2-7,CASSEYKPGLAGGEQYF,TGTGCCAGCAGTGAATATAAACCAGGACTAGCGGGAGGCGAGCAGTACTTC
TRBV10-3,few,NA,18,TRBJ1-4,CAISDVGRAGATNEKLFF,TGTGCCATCAGTGATGTCGGCAGGGCCGGAGCAACTAATGAAAAACTGTTTTTT
TRBV2,NA,NA,16,TRBJ2-1,CASSREGGSSYNEQFF,TGTGCCAGCAGCAGGGAAGGGGGAAGCTCCTACAATGAGCAGTTCTTC
TRBV5-4,NA,TRBD2,18,TRBJ2-7,CASSLAGAGAVVTHEQYF,TGTGCCAGCAGCTTGGCTGGCGCGGGAGCCGTAGTAACCCACGAGCAGTACTTC